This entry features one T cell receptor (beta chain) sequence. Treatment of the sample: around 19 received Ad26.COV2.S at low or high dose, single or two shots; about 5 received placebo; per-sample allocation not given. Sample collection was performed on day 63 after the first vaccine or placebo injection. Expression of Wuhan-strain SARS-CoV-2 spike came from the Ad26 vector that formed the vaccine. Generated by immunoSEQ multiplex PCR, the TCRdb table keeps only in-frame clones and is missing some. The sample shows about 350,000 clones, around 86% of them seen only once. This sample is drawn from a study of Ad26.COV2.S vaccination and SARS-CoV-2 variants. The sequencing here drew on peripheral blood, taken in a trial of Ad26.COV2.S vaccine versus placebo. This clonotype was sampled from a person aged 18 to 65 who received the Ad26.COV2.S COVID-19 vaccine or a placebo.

In DNA, the CDR3 is TGTGCCAGCAGTCGGATAGGGGAGAACACCGGGGAGCTGTTTTTT. It yields the protein CASSRIGENTGELFF. This chain uses TRBV14 with TRBJ2-2; D is perhaps TRBD1 (5 bases). Germline V CDR1 and CDR2: SGHDN, FVKESK. CDR3 length: 15 amino acids. With 6 bases removed from V and 1 base from J, the gap between germline ends came to 12 bases.